A selection of T cell receptor beta chains follows, all from one sample in a study of T-cell memory formation after mild COVID-19. TCRdb analysed the 5' RACE reads with MiXCR anew, one entry per CDR3 protein. Of 150,000 to 200,000 distinct CDR3 sequences listed, roughly 15% are singletons. Specimen: PBMCs or a T cell subset sorted from them (not recorded which). The receptors here all came from an adult woman who had mild COVID-19 (a few samples of this study predate the infection). Cell type and time point are not known. Each CDR3 is given with its conserved first and last residue. A D gene is named only where the DNA matches it firmly. Not every row has a clone size; where given, it reads once, few, many or a size class.

cdr3_length: 19
v_call: TRBV7-9
clone_size: few
j_call: TRBJ2-1
d_call: TRBD1
cdr3_nt: TGTGCCAGCAGCCCCCGACCGGGACAGGATGGGAGCTCCTACAATGAGCAGTTCTTC
cdr3_aa: CASSPRPGQDGSSYNEQFF

cdr3_length: 15
v_call: TRBV6-2/TRBV6-3
clone_size: few
j_call: TRBJ2-5
d_call: TRBD1
cdr3_nt: TGTGCCACCAGACCAGGGGGTAACCGGCGAGAGACCCAGTACTTC
cdr3_aa: CATRPGGNRRETQYF

cdr3_length: 18
v_call: TRBV6-2/TRBV6-3
clone_size: few
j_call: TRBJ2-2
d_call: TRBD2
cdr3_nt: TGTGCCAGCAGTTACGGACTAGTGATCCATCCCAAGACCGGGGAGCTGTTTTTT
cdr3_aa: CASSYGLVIHPKTGELFF

cdr3_length: 15
v_call: TRBV20-1
clone_size: NA
j_call: TRBJ2-3
d_call: NA
cdr3_nt: TGCAGTGCTAGAGACACGGGACTCTCCACAGATACGCAGTATTTT
cdr3_aa: CSARDTGLSTDTQYF

cdr3_length: 14
v_call: TRBV11-2
clone_size: few
j_call: TRBJ1-2
d_call: TRBD1
cdr3_nt: TGTGCCAGCAGCTTACTAGGGACAGACTATGGCTACACCTTC
cdr3_aa: CASSLLGTDYGYTF

cdr3_length: 15
v_call: TRBV12-3/TRBV12-4
clone_size: few
j_call: TRBJ2-5
d_call: NA
cdr3_nt: TGTGCCAGCAGGCGTGATACAGGGTTCCAAGAGACCCAGTACTTC
cdr3_aa: CASRRDTGFQETQYF

cdr3_length: 15
v_call: TRBV5-6
clone_size: NA
j_call: TRBJ2-5
d_call: NA
cdr3_nt: TGTGCCAGCAGCCTCCCAAACGTAATGCAAGAGACCCAGTACTTC
cdr3_aa: CASSLPNVMQETQYF

cdr3_length: 15
v_call: TRBV12-3/TRBV12-4
clone_size: few
j_call: TRBJ2-7
d_call: TRBD2
cdr3_nt: TGTGCCAGCAGTTTCAGCGGGAGCCCATCCTACGAGCAGTACTTC
cdr3_aa: CASSFSGSPSYEQYF

cdr3_length: 14
v_call: TRBV19
clone_size: NA
j_call: TRBJ1-2
d_call: TRBD1
cdr3_nt: TGTGCCAGTAGTATGACAGGGATGTACTATGGCTACACCTTC
cdr3_aa: CASSMTGMYYGYTF

cdr3_length: 14
v_call: TRBV7-9
clone_size: few
j_call: TRBJ2-1
d_call: NA
cdr3_nt: TGTGCCAGCAGCTTGGTTAACAATTTCCATGAGCAGTTCTTC
cdr3_aa: CASSLVNNFHEQFF

cdr3_length: 13
v_call: TRBV6-2/TRBV6-3
clone_size: once
j_call: TRBJ1-2
d_call: TRBD1
cdr3_nt: TGTGCCAGCAGTTGGACAGGGGGCGCGGACTACACCTTC
cdr3_aa: CASSWTGGADYTF

cdr3_length: 12
v_call: TRBV5-5
clone_size: NA
j_call: TRBJ1-4
d_call: NA
cdr3_nt: TGTGCCAGCATAGGGCCATCCGAAAAACTGTTTTTT
cdr3_aa: CASIGPSEKLFF

cdr3_length: 16
v_call: TRBV7-8
clone_size: few
j_call: TRBJ2-7
d_call: NA
cdr3_nt: TGTGCCAGCAGCCAGGGCTGGTCGGATCGGTCCTACGAGCAGTACTTC
cdr3_aa: CASSQGWSDRSYEQYF

cdr3_length: 14
v_call: TRBV6-5
clone_size: few
j_call: TRBJ1-1
d_call: TRBD1
cdr3_nt: TGTGCCAGCAGGGACAGGTTGATTGACACTGAAGCTTTCTTT
cdr3_aa: CASRDRLIDTEAFF

cdr3_length: 14
v_call: TRBV5-1
clone_size: NA
j_call: TRBJ2-6
d_call: TRBD1
cdr3_nt: TGCGCCAGCGGAACAGGGGACGGGGCCAACGTCCTGACTTTC
cdr3_aa: CASGTGDGANVLTF

cdr3_length: 15
v_call: TRBV7-2
clone_size: few
j_call: TRBJ1-5
d_call: TRBD1
cdr3_nt: TGTGCCAGCAGTCCTAGACAGGGTCTCAATCAGCCCCAGCATTTT
cdr3_aa: CASSPRQGLNQPQHF

cdr3_length: 14
v_call: TRBV25-1
clone_size: few
j_call: TRBJ1-2
d_call: NA
cdr3_nt: TGTGCCAGCAGCTATGGGGGGCTGGGCTATGGCTACACCTTC
cdr3_aa: CASSYGGLGYGYTF

cdr3_length: 16
v_call: TRBV24-1
clone_size: few
j_call: TRBJ2-2
d_call: NA
cdr3_nt: TGTGCCACCAGTGACCCCGCGAGGTTTGACACCGGGGAGCTGTTTTTT
cdr3_aa: CATSDPARFDTGELFF

cdr3_length: 17
v_call: TRBV3-1
clone_size: NA
j_call: TRBJ2-1
d_call: TRBD2
cdr3_nt: TGTGCCAGCAGCCAAGTATATGGGACTAGCGGGAGCAATGAGCAGTTCTTC
cdr3_aa: CASSQVYGTSGSNEQFF

cdr3_length: 16
v_call: TRBV7-6
clone_size: NA
j_call: TRBJ2-1
d_call: NA
cdr3_nt: TGTGCCAGCAGCTTAGCGCACATTCAGGGTCCCAGTGAGCAGTTCTTC
cdr3_aa: CASSLAHIQGPSEQFF

cdr3_length: 11
v_call: TRBV20-1
clone_size: NA
j_call: TRBJ2-7
d_call: NA
cdr3_nt: TGCAGTGCTGAGGACACCTACGAGCAGTACTTC
cdr3_aa: CSAEDTYEQYF

cdr3_length: 14
v_call: TRBV24-1
clone_size: NA
j_call: TRBJ2-2
d_call: NA
cdr3_nt: TGTGCCACCAGTGAACAGGGAAACACCGGGGAGCTGTTTTTT
cdr3_aa: CATSEQGNTGELFF

cdr3_length: 13
v_call: TRBV2
clone_size: NA
j_call: TRBJ2-7
d_call: NA
cdr3_nt: TGTGCCAGCAGTGAAGAGTGGGACCGGGAGCAGTACTTC
cdr3_aa: CASSEEWDREQYF

cdr3_length: 14
v_call: TRBV6-2/TRBV6-3
clone_size: few
j_call: TRBJ1-1
d_call: TRBD1
cdr3_nt: TGTGCCAGCACCGCGACAGGGATGAACACTGAAGCTTTCTTT
cdr3_aa: CASTATGMNTEAFF

cdr3_length: 17
v_call: TRBV4-1
clone_size: NA
j_call: TRBJ2-2
d_call: TRBD1
cdr3_nt: TGCGCCAGCAGCCAACATCAGATGGGACAGGGTTCCGGGGAGCTGTTTTTT
cdr3_aa: CASSQHQMGQGSGELFF

cdr3_length: 14
v_call: TRBV20-1
clone_size: few
j_call: TRBJ2-7
d_call: NA
cdr3_nt: TGCAGTGCCCCGTTGACAGGCAACTCCTACGAGCAGTACTTC
cdr3_aa: CSAPLTGNSYEQYF

cdr3_length: 13
v_call: TRBV2
clone_size: NA
j_call: TRBJ2-2
d_call: NA
cdr3_nt: TGTGCCAGCAGCCGACTAGAAGGCGGGGAGCTGTTTTTT
cdr3_aa: CASSRLEGGELFF

cdr3_length: 12
v_call: TRBV20-1
clone_size: few
j_call: TRBJ2-7
d_call: NA
cdr3_nt: TGCAGTGCTAGTTCTGGTATATACGAGCAGTACTTC
cdr3_aa: CSASSGIYEQYF

cdr3_length: 15
v_call: TRBV7-8
clone_size: NA
j_call: TRBJ2-2
d_call: NA
cdr3_nt: TGTGCCAGCAGCCTCCAGCCTAGCGTCACCGGGGAGCTGTTTTTT
cdr3_aa: CASSLQPSVTGELFF

cdr3_length: 12
v_call: TRBV5-6
clone_size: few
j_call: TRBJ1-1
d_call: NA
cdr3_nt: TGTGCCAGCAGCGCCCAAACAGGGGAAGCTTTCTTT
cdr3_aa: CASSAQTGEAFF

cdr3_length: 16
v_call: TRBV20-1
clone_size: few
j_call: TRBJ2-7
d_call: TRBD2
cdr3_nt: TGCAGTGCTAGTGCCGGACTAGCGGGAGATCAATACGAGCAGTACTTC
cdr3_aa: CSASAGLAGDQYEQYF

cdr3_length: 14
v_call: TRBV12-3/TRBV12-4
clone_size: NA
j_call: TRBJ2-3
d_call: NA
cdr3_nt: TGTGCCAGCAGTTTTGAATCCCCCACAGATACGCAGTATTTT
cdr3_aa: CASSFESPTDTQYF

cdr3_length: 11
v_call: TRBV12-3/TRBV12-4
clone_size: NA
j_call: TRBJ2-1
d_call: NA
cdr3_nt: TGTGCCAGCAGTTTCGTCGATGAGCAGTTCTTC
cdr3_aa: CASSFVDEQFF

cdr3_length: 16
v_call: TRBV5-1
clone_size: NA
j_call: TRBJ2-1
d_call: TRBD2
cdr3_nt: TGCGCCAGCAAAGTCATAGCGGGGAGCTCCTACAATGAGCAGTTCTTC
cdr3_aa: CASKVIAGSSYNEQFF

cdr3_length: 16
v_call: TRBV18
clone_size: few
j_call: TRBJ2-1
d_call: TRBD2
cdr3_nt: TGTGCCAGCTCACCCGTCTTGACTAGCGGAAACAATGAGCAGTTCTTC
cdr3_aa: CASSPVLTSGNNEQFF

cdr3_length: 12
v_call: TRBV7-2
clone_size: few
j_call: TRBJ1-2
d_call: NA
cdr3_nt: TGTGCCAGCACGGCTACAGGGTATGGCTACACCTTC
cdr3_aa: CASTATGYGYTF

cdr3_length: 14
v_call: TRBV18
clone_size: NA
j_call: TRBJ2-5
d_call: NA
cdr3_nt: TGTGCCAGCTCACCACAGGGGTCCCAAGAGACCCAGTACTTC
cdr3_aa: CASSPQGSQETQYF

cdr3_length: 12
v_call: TRBV11-1
clone_size: NA
j_call: TRBJ2-1
d_call: NA
cdr3_nt: TGTGCCAGCGAGGGAGAAACCGATGGGCAGTTCTTC
cdr3_aa: CASEGETDGQFF

cdr3_length: 16
v_call: TRBV7-9
clone_size: few
j_call: TRBJ2-3
d_call: NA
cdr3_nt: TGTGCCAGCAGCCCCGGGGTTACCACTAGCACAGATACGCAGTATTTT
cdr3_aa: CASSPGVTTSTDTQYF

cdr3_length: 14
v_call: TRBV29-1
clone_size: NA
j_call: TRBJ1-3
d_call: TRBD1
cdr3_nt: TGCAGCGTGAGACAGGGGGCAATGGGAAACACCATATATTTT
cdr3_aa: CSVRQGAMGNTIYF

cdr3_length: 15
v_call: TRBV5-6
clone_size: NA
j_call: TRBJ2-2
d_call: NA
cdr3_nt: TGTGCCAGCAGCCTGGCCCCCTGGGTGGCCGGGGAGCTGTTTTTT
cdr3_aa: CASSLAPWVAGELFF

cdr3_length: 12
v_call: TRBV5-1
clone_size: few
j_call: TRBJ1-4
d_call: NA
cdr3_nt: TGCGCCAGCAGAACGGAGGAGGGAAAACTGTTTTTT
cdr3_aa: CASRTEEGKLFF

cdr3_length: 15
v_call: TRBV11-2
clone_size: NA
j_call: TRBJ2-3
d_call: NA
cdr3_nt: TGTGCCAGCAGCTTAGACCGTCTTAGCACAGATACGCAGTATTTT
cdr3_aa: CASSLDRLSTDTQYF

cdr3_length: 14
v_call: TRBV4-2
clone_size: NA
j_call: TRBJ2-7
d_call: NA
cdr3_nt: TGTGCCAGCAGCCAAGCGGAAGGGGCTGGGGAGCAGTACTTC
cdr3_aa: CASSQAEGAGEQYF

cdr3_length: 15
v_call: TRBV12-3/TRBV12-4
clone_size: few
j_call: TRBJ2-2
d_call: TRBD1
cdr3_nt: TGTGCCAGCAGCATTGGACAGGCAATCACCGGGGAGCTGTTTTTT
cdr3_aa: CASSIGQAITGELFF

cdr3_length: 15
v_call: TRBV7-9
clone_size: NA
j_call: TRBJ1-1
d_call: NA
cdr3_nt: TGTGCCAGCAGCTTAGTCCAGCCATCGAACACTGAAGCTTTCTTT
cdr3_aa: CASSLVQPSNTEAFF

cdr3_length: 16
v_call: TRBV7-9
clone_size: few
j_call: TRBJ1-1
d_call: TRBD1
cdr3_nt: TGTGCCAGCAGCTTAGGAGGGGGCGCCGGGAACACTGAAGCTTTCTTT
cdr3_aa: CASSLGGGAGNTEAFF